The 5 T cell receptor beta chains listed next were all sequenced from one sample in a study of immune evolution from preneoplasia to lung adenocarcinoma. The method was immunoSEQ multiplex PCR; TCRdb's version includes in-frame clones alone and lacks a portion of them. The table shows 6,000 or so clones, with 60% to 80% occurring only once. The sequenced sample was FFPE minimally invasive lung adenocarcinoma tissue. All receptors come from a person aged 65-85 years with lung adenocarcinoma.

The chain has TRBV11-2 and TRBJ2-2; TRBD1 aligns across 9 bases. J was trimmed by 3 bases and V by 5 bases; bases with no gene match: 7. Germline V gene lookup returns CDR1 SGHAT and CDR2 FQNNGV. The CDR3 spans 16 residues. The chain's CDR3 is CASSLRTGADTGELFF. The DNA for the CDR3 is TGTGCCAGCAGCCTCCGGACAGGGGCGGACACCGGGGAGCTGTTTTTT.

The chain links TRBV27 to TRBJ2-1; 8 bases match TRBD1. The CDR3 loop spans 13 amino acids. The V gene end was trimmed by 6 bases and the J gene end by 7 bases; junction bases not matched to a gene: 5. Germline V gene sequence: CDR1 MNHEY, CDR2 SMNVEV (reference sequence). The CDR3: CASRTGAINEQFF. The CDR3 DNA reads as TGTGCCAGCAGGACAGGGGCGATAAATGAGCAGTTCTTC.

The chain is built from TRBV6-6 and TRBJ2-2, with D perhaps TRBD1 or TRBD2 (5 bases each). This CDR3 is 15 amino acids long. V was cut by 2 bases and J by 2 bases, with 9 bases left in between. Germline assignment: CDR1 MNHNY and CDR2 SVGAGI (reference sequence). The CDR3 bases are TGTGCCAGCAGTTACCGGGACCCAAACACCGGGGAGCTGTTTTTT. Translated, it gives CASSYRDPNTGELFF.

The CDR3 protein is CASSLASRETQYF. For the CDR3, the DNA is TGCGCCAGCAGCTTGGCCTCTCGAGAGACCCAGTACTTC. This sequence joins TRBV5-1 and TRBJ2-5; D not resolved. The V gene's germline CDR1 is SGHRS and CDR2 YFSETQ. The CDR3 spans 13 residues. With 0 bases removed from V and 4 bases from J, the gap between germline ends came to 7 bases. Complete variable domain (other parts from reference TRBV5-1 and TRBJ2-5): KAGVTQTPRYLIKTRGQQVTLSCSPISGHRSVSWYQQTPGQGLQFLFEYFSETQRNKGNFPGRFSGRQFSNSRSEMNVSTLELGDSALYLCASSLASRETQYFGPGTRLLVL.

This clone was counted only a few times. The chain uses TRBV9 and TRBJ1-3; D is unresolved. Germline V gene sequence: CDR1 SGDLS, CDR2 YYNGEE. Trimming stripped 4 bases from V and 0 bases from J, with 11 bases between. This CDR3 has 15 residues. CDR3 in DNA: TGTGCCAGCAGCCCCCGGGCAGGCTCTGGAAACACCATATATTTT. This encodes CASSPRAGSGNTIYF.